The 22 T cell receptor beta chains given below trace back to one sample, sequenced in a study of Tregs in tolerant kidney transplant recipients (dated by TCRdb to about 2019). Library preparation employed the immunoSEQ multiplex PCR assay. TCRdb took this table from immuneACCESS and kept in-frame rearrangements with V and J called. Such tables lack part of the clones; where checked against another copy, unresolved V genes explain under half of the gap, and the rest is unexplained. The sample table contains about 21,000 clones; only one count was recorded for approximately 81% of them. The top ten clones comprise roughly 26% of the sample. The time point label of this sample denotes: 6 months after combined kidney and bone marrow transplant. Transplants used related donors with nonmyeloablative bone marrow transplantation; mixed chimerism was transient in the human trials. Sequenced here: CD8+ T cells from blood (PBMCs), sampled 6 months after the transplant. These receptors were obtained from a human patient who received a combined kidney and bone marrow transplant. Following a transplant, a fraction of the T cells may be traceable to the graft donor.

CDR3 nucleotide sequence: TGTGCCAGCACCCCAGGACAGGGGGCAGATGGCTACACCTTC. Amino acid sequence: CASTPGQGADGYTF. The chain uses TRBV11-2 and TRBJ1-2, with 11 bases aligning to TRBD1. V dropped 7 bases and J dropped 6; count of bases not matched to a gene: 7. This CDR3 spans 14 amino acids. Germline V CDR1 and CDR2: SGHAT, FQNNGV.

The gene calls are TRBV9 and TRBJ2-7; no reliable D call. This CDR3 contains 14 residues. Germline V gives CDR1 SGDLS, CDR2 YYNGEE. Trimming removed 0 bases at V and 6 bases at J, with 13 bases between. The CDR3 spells CASSVGPGVSEQYF. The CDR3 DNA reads TGTGCCAGCAGCGTAGGTCCAGGTGTATCCGAGCAGTACTTC.

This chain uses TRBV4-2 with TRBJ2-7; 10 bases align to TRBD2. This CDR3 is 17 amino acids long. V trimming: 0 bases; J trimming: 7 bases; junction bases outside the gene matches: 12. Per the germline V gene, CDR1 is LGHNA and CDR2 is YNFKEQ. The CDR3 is CASSQEPNPGLAREQYF. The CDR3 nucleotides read TGTGCCAGCAGCCAAGAACCTAACCCGGGACTAGCGAGGGAGCAGTACTTC.

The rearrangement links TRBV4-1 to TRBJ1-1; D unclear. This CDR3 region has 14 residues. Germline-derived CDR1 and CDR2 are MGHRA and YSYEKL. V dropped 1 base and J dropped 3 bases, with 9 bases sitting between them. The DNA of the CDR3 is TGCGCCAGCAGCCAAGTAGCCACCCACACTGAAGCTTTCTTT. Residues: CASSQVATHTEAFF.

The CDR3 loop reads CASSEGTSGGDTQYF. The CDR3 nucleotides read TGTGCCAGCAGTGAGGGGACTAGCGGGGGGGATACGCAGTATTTT. The rearrangement uses TRBV6-1 and TRBJ2-3, with 15 bases lining up with TRBD2. The trim removed 3 bases at V and 6 bases at J, leaving 1 base unmatched. This CDR3 contains 15 residues. From germline, CDR1 is MNHNS and CDR2 SASEGT.

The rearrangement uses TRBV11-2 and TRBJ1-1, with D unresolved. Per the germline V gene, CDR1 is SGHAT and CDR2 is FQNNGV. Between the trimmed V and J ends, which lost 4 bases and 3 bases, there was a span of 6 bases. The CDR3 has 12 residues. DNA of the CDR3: TGTGCCAGCAGCTCAGACTACACTGAAGCTTTCTTT. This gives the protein CASSSDYTEAFF.

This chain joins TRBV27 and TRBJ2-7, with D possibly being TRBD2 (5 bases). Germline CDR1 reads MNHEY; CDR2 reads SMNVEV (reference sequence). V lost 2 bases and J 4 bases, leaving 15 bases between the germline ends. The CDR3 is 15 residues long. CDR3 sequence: CASSLSLAALYEQYF. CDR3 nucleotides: TGTGCCAGCAGTTTAAGCCTAGCAGCCTTGTACGAGCAGTACTTC.

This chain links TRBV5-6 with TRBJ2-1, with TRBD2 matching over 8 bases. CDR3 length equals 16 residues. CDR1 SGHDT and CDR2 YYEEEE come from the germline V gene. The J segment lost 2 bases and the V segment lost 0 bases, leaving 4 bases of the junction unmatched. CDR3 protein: CASSLGGLVAYNEQFF. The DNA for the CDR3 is TGTGCCAGCAGCTTGGGGGGACTAGTAGCCTACAATGAGCAGTTCTTC.

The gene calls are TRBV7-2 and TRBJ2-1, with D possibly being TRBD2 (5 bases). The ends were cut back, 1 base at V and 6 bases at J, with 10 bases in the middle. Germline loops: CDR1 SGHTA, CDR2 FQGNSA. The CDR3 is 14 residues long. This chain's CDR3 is CASSLDISANEQFF. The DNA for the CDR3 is TGTGCCAGCAGCTTAGATATTAGCGCCAATGAGCAGTTCTTC.

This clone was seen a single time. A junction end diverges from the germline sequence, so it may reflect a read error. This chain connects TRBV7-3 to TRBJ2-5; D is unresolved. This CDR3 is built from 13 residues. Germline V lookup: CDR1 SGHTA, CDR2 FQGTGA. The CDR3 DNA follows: TGTGCCAGCAGCTTATGGCTTGGAGAGACCCGGTACTTC. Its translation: CASSLWLGETRYF.

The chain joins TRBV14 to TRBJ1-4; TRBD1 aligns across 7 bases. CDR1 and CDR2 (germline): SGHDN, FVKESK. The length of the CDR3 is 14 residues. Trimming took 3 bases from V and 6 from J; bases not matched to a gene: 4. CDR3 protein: CASSQHRGDEKLFF. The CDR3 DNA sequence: TGTGCCAGCAGCCAGCACAGGGGTGATGAAAAACTGTTTTTT.

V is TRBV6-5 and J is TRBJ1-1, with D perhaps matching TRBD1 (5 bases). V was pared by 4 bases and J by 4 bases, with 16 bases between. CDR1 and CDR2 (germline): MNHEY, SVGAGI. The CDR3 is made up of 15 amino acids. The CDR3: CASSSPTWGSTEAFF. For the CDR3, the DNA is TGTGCCAGCAGTTCCCCCACATGGGGCTCCACTGAAGCTTTCTTT.

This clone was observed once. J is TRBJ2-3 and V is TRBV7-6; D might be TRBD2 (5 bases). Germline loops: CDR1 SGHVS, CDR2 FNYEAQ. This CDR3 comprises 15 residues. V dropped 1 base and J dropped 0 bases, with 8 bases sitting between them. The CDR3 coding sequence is TGTGCCAGCAGCTTAGGAGAGGGTAGCACAGATACGCAGTATTTT. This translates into CASSLGEGSTDTQYF.

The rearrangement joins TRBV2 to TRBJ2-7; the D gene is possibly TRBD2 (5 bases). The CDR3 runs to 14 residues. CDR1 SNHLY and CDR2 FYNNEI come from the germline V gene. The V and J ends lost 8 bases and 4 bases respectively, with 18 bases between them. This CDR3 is CASHPLASWYEQYF. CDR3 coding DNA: TGTGCCAGCCATCCCTTAGCGAGCTGGTACGAGCAGTACTTC.

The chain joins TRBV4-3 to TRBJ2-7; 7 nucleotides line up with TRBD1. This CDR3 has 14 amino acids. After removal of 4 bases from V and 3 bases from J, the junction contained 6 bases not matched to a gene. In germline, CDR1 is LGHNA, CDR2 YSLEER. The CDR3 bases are TGCGCCAGCAGCCCCCGGGACAGTTACTACGAGCAGTACTTC. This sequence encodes CASSPRDSYYEQYF.

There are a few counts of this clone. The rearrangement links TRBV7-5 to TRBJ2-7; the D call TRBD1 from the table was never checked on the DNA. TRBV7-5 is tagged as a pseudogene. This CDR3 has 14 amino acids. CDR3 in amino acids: CASSHRDRNYEQYF. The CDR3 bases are TGTGCCAGCAGCCACCGGGACAGGAACTACGAGCAGTACTTC.

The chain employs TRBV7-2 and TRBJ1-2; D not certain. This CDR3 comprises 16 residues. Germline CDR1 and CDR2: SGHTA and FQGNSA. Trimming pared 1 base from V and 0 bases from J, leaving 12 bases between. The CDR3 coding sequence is TGTGCCAGCAGCTTAGTTGCCCTAATCGCTAACTATGGCTACACCTTC. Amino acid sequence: CASSLVALIANYGYTF.

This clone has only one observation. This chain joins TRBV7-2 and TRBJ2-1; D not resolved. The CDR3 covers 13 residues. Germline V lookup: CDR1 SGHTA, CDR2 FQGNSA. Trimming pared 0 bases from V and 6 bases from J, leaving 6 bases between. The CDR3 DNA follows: TGTGCCAGCAGCTTAGCGGCTAGCAATGAGCAGTTCTTC. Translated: CASSLAASNEQFF.

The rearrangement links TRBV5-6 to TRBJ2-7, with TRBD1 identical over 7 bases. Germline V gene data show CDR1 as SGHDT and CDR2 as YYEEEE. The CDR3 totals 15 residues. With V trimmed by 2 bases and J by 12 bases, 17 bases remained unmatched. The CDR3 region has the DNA TGTGCCAGCAGCTTAAGCCGGACAGGAATGACTGGCTCGTACTTC. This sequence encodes CASSLSRTGMTGSYF.

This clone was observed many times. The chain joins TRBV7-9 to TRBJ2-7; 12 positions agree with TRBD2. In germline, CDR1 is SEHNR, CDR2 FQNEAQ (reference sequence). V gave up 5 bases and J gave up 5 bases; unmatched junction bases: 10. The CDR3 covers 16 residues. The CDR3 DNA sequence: TGTGCCAGCAGCACCTCGACTAGCGGGAGAATCCACGAGCAGTACTTC. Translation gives CASSTSTSGRIHEQYF.

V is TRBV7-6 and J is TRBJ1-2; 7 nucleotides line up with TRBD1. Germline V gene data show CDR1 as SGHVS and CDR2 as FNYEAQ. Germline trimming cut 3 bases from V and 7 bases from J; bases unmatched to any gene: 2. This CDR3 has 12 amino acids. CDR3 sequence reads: CASSFYRGGYTF. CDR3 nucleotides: TGTGCCAGCAGCTTTTACAGGGGTGGCTACACCTTC.

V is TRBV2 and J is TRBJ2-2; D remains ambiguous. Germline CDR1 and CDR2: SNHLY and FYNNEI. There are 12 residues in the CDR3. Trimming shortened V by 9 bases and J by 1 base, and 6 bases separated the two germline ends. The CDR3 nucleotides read TGTGCCAGTGATAGGAACACCGGGGAGCTGTTTTTT. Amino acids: CASDRNTGELFF.